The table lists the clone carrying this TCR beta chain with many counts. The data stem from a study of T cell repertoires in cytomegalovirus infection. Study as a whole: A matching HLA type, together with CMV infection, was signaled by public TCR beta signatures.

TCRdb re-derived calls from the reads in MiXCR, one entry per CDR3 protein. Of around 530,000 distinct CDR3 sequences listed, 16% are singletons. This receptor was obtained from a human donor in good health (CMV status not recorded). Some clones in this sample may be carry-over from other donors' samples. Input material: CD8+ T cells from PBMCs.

The CDR3 sequence is CASRRTGLTGELFF. CDR3 sequence (DNA): TGTGCCAGCAGACGGACAGGGCTCACCGGGGAGCTGTTTTTT. The chain combines TRBV6-1 with TRBJ2-2; 8 positions match TRBD1. V trimming: 6 bases; J trimming: 4 bases; junction bases outside the gene matches: 4. This CDR3 is built from 14 residues. Germline CDR1 and CDR2: MNHNS and SASEGT.